The sample holds a few counts of the clone carrying this T cell receptor (beta chain). Original processing notes: Amplifying reference gene primers gave estimates of nucleated cell counts. Sequenced by immunoSEQ multiplex PCR; TCRdb stores in-frame clones only, minus some. V and J calls and clone size are as listed in that table; D and trimming were resolved from the DNA. The sample yields some 390,000 clones, around 92% seen once. The data originate from a study of blood T cell repertoires in COVID-19. V was trimmed by 0 bases and J by 6 bases, leaving 20 bases between them. Germline CDR1 SGHAT, CDR2 FQNNGV. This CDR3 contains 17 residues.

The V gene is TRBV11-2, the J gene TRBJ1-2, with D possibly TRBD1 on 5 matching bases. Sequencing used PBMCs or T cells enriched from blood (not recorded which). The receptor was isolated from a woman aged 30 to 39 who had recovered from COVID-19. CDR3 region: CASSLDRFSGQGDGYTF. The CDR3 bases are TGTGCCAGCAGCTTAGATCGGTTCTCGGGCCAGGGCGATGGCTACACCTTC.